This TCR beta chain came from a study of OX40 agonist ivuxolimab in advanced cancers. Study overall: Cohort: 65% to 90% men, mean age around 61, aged roughly 20 to 79.

This CDR3 spans 16 amino acids. In germline, CDR1 is SGHRS, CDR2 YFSETQ. V dropped 7 bases and J dropped 2; count of bases not matched to a gene: 11. Here immunoSEQ multiplex PCR was the method, and the copy in TCRdb shows in-frame clones only, minus some. The sample contains roughly 30,000 clones, almost 85% of which appear only once. Remarks on this clone: The antigen remains undetermined.

Study-wide results and limits: Clonal expansion from baseline to week 6 occurred in both CD4+ and CD8+ T cells. Partial responders treated at 0.1-3.0 mg/kg exhibited clonal expansion among the lowest measured.

This TCR came from an adult with an advanced solid tumor such as melanoma, head and neck, liver or kidney cancer. The specimen was CD4+ or CD8+ T cells sorted from blood, collected in a trial of the OX40 agonist ivuxolimab. The rearrangement links TRBV5-1 to TRBJ2-7, with 11 bases fitting TRBD2. As DNA, the CDR3 is TGCGCCAGCGCCGCGGCTAGCGGGGGGCTACCCTACGAGCAGTACTTC. Residues: CASAAASGGLPYEQYF. Drawing the rest from reference TRBV5-1 and TRBJ2-7, the complete variable domain is KAGVTQTPRYLIKTRGQQVTLSCSPISGHRSVSWYQQTPGQGLQFLFEYFSETQRNKGNFPGRFSGRQFSNSRSEMNVSTLELGDSALYLCASAAASGGLPYEQYFGPGTRLTVT.